Shown below are 25 T cell receptor beta chains from a single sample sequenced in a study of blood T cell repertoires in COVID-19. The data were produced by immunoSEQ multiplex PCR, yet TCRdb's version contains in-frame clones alone and is incomplete. The profile shows over 110,000 clones, approximately 80% of them singletons. Sequences were obtained from peripheral blood. The receptors here all came from a human donor in a cohort sampled during active COVID-19.

The rearrangement uses TRBV9 and TRBJ2-1, with 10 bases identical to TRBD2. Germline CDR1 and CDR2: SGDLS and YYNGEE. The CDR3 is 16 amino acids. V was clipped by 8 bases and J by 8 bases; unmatched bases: 16. CDR3 sequence reads: CASRDGAGGPIYEQFF. The CDR3 DNA follows: TGTGCCAGTAGAGACGGAGCGGGAGGGCCAATCTATGAGCAGTTCTTC. Based on the CDR3 plus reference TRBV9 and TRBJ2-1, the full variable domain is DSGVTQTPKHLITATGQRVTLRCSPRSGDLSVYWYQQSLDQGLQFLIQYYNGEERAKGNILERFSAQQFPDLHSELNLSSLELGDSALYFCASRDGAGGPIYEQFFGPGTRLTVL.

The J gene is TRBJ1-1, the V gene TRBV28, with 7 bases lining up with TRBD1. The V segment lost 10 bases and the J segment 6 bases; nucleotides outside the gene matches: 11. The CDR3 totals 13 residues. CDR1 is MDHEN, CDR2 SYDVKM, per germline. Here the CDR3 reads CATRNSGQSEAFF. For the CDR3, the DNA is TGTGCCACCCGCAACTCGGGACAGTCTGAAGCTTTCTTT.

This clone came up a few times. CDR3 sequence (DNA): TGTGCCAGCAGGCTAGCGGGAGCCGGGGAGCTGTTTTTT. It yields the protein CASRLAGAGELFF. This rearrangement joins TRBV7-2 to TRBJ2-2; TRBD2 matches at 10 bases. V was pared by 6 bases and J by 6 bases, with 1 base of the junction left unmatched. The germline gives CDR1 SGHTA, CDR2 FQGNSA. The CDR3 has 13 amino acids. The full variable domain, completed using reference TRBV7-2 and TRBJ2-2, is GAGVSQSPSNKVTEKGKDVELRCDPISGHTALYWYRQSLGQGLEFLIYFQGNSAPDKSGLPSDRFSAERTGGSVSTLTIQRTQQEDSAVYLCASRLAGAGELFFGEGSRLTVL.

This clone was observed a single time. The chain links TRBV7-2 to TRBJ2-7, with 9 bases lining up with TRBD2. The germline V gene encodes CDR1 SGHTA and CDR2 FQGNSA. CDR3 length: 13 amino acids. The V gene end was trimmed by 4 bases and the J gene end by 6 bases; junction bases not matched to a gene: 4. In DNA form, the CDR3 reads TGTGCCAGCAGCTCATTAGCGGGAGCCGAGCAGTACTTC. Amino acids: CASSSLAGAEQYF.

This rearrangement joins TRBV7-3 to TRBJ1-1, with TRBD1 as a possible D gene (6 bases). Germline V lookup: CDR1 SGHTA, CDR2 FQGTGA. The V end was cut by 2 bases, the J end by 1 base, with 8 bases between. The CDR3 is made up of 14 amino acids. This chain's CDR3 is CASSLLGQNTEAFF. The CDR3 nucleotides read TGTGCCAGCAGCTTATTGGGACAGAACACTGAAGCTTTCTTT.

Turning to this clone: The sample holds other DNA sequences that translate to the same CDR3. This sequence joins TRBV7-3 and TRBJ2-7; D is ambiguous. Germline assignment: CDR1 SGHTA and CDR2 FQGTGA. With 6 bases removed from V and 4 bases from J, the gap between germline ends came to 13 bases. The CDR3 totals 13 residues. The CDR3 nucleotides are TGTGCCAGCAGTAGGAATCCAGGTTACGAGCAGTACTTC. Translated: CASSRNPGYEQYF.

The chain has TRBV27 and TRBJ2-7; 10 bases map to TRBD1. The CDR3 length is 13 residues. Germline V lookup: CDR1 MNHEY, CDR2 SMNVEV (reference sequence). Trimming at V came to 5 bases and at J to 3 bases, leaving 1 base not matched to a gene. CDR3 sequence (DNA): TGTGCCAGCAGTCGGACAGGGGGCTACGAGCAGTACTTC. Translation gives CASSRTGGYEQYF.

This chain uses TRBV3-1 (or the pseudogene TRBV3-2) with TRBJ1-5, with 10 bases that match TRBD1. CDR1 LGHDT and CDR2 YNNKEL come from the germline V gene (reference sequence). V dropped 5 bases and J dropped 7; count of bases not matched to a gene: 5. This CDR3 contains 14 residues. CDR3 nucleotides: TGTGCCAGCAGCTACGGACAGGGGGGGCAGCCCCAGCATTTT. Amino acid sequence: CASSYGQGGQPQHF.

This chain joins TRBV5-1 and TRBJ2-5; D not certain. V was shortened by 1 base and J by 2 bases, with 15 bases between the two germline ends. The CDR3 contains 16 residues. CDR1 and CDR2 (germline): SGHRS, YFSETQ. The CDR3 is CASSLSPGRQQETQYF. The CDR3 nucleotides are TGCGCCAGCAGCTTGTCCCCAGGCCGCCAACAAGAGACCCAGTACTTC. The full variable domain, completed using reference TRBV5-1 and TRBJ2-5, is KAGVTQTPRYLIKTRGQQVTLSCSPISGHRSVSWYQQTPGQGLQFLFEYFSETQRNKGNFPGRFSGRQFSNSRSEMNVSTLELGDSALYLCASSLSPGRQQETQYFGPGTRLLVL.

This chain links TRBV4-3 with TRBJ1-4, with 7 nucleotides matching TRBD1. This CDR3 is built from 16 residues. Germline V gives CDR1 LGHNA, CDR2 YSLEER. V was pared by 0 bases and J by 2 bases, with 3 bases of the junction left unmatched. This CDR3 reads CASSQEEGATNEKLFF. The CDR3 DNA sequence: TGCGCCAGCAGCCAAGAGGAGGGGGCTACTAATGAAAAACTGTTTTTT.

The rearrangement joins TRBV7-9 to TRBJ2-5; no reliable D call. The germline V and J ends were trimmed by 5 bases and 2 bases, with 12 bases remaining between them. CDR3 size: 14 residues. Germline V gene lookup returns CDR1 SEHNR and CDR2 FQNEAQ (reference sequence). Here the CDR3 reads CASSARPRQETQYF. The CDR3 DNA follows: TGTGCCAGCAGCGCCCGCCCCAGACAAGAGACCCAGTACTTC.

The CDR3 sequence: CASSLASGQGAPYGYTF. CDR3 nucleotide sequence: TGTGCCAGCAGTTTAGCCTCCGGACAGGGGGCTCCCTATGGCTACACCTTC. V and J are TRBV28 and TRBJ1-2, with 11 bases matching TRBD1. The CDR3 is 17 residues long. CDR1 and CDR2 (germline): MDHEN, SYDVKM. After removal of 2 bases from V and 4 bases from J, the junction contained 9 bases not matched to a gene.

This clone was recorded only once. The chain couples TRBV6-1 to TRBJ2-7; 14 bases line up with TRBD2. Trimming cost V 3 bases and J 8 bases; bases outside gene matches: 6. CDR3 length equals 15 residues. Germline assignment: CDR1 MNHNS and CDR2 SASEGT. Written as DNA, the CDR3 is TGTGCCAGCAGTGATCCGGGACTAGCGGGAGTGCAGCAGTACTTC. Translation: CASSDPGLAGVQQYF.

V usage is TRBV5-1 and J usage is TRBJ2-1; 12 bases are a match to TRBD2. Unmatched junction bases numbered 6, after V lost 0 bases and J lost 5 bases. The CDR3 has 17 amino acids. Per the germline V gene, CDR1 is SGHRS and CDR2 is YFSETQ. The CDR3 nucleotides read TGCGCCAGCAGCTTGGAGGGGACTAGCGGGTATGACAATGAGCAGTTCTTC. It is translated as CASSLEGTSGYDNEQFF.

This chain links TRBV6-5 with TRBJ2-2; TRBD2 might be the D (6 bases). Trimming left V 2 bases short and J 3 bases short, with 10 bases between. The germline gives CDR1 MNHEY, CDR2 SVGAGI. The CDR3 runs 15 residues. The CDR3 loop is CASSYGGGHTGELFF. For the CDR3, the DNA is TGTGCCAGCAGTTACGGGGGAGGCCACACCGGGGAGCTGTTTTTT.

V is TRBV18 and J is TRBJ2-7; D might be TRBD1 (5 bases). The ends were cut back, 2 bases at V and 0 bases at J, with 11 bases in the middle. There are 15 residues in the CDR3. Germline CDR1 and CDR2: KGHSH and LQKENI. CDR3 amino acids: CASSPTQGSSYEQYF. The CDR3 DNA reads TGTGCCAGCTCACCAACCCAGGGTTCCTCCTACGAGCAGTACTTC.

This clone was found once. The chain is built from TRBV4-3 and TRBJ1-1; possibly TRBD1 for D (6 bases). V lost 0 bases and J lost 1, with 12 bases in between. Per germline, CDR1 LGHNA and CDR2 YSLEER. CDR3 length: 16 residues. CDR3 amino acids: CASSQDPGQQNTEAFF. CDR3 sequence (DNA): TGCGCCAGCAGCCAAGACCCCGGACAGCAGAACACTGAAGCTTTCTTT.

The chain employs TRBV6-2 or TRBV6-3 and TRBJ2-6; no firm D call. The CDR3 runs to 15 residues. CDR1 and CDR2 (germline): MNHEY, SVGEGT. Between the trimmed V and J ends, which lost 6 bases and 0 bases, there was a span of 9 bases. In nucleotides, the CDR3 is TGTGCCAGCAGCCAGACAAACTCTGGGGCCAACGTCCTGACTTTC. Translation gives CASSQTNSGANVLTF.

The J gene is TRBJ2-7, the V gene TRBV6-2 or TRBV6-3, with D possibly matching TRBD1 (6 bases). This CDR3 contains 17 residues. CDR1 and CDR2 (germline): MNHEY, SVGEGT. V dropped 0 bases and J dropped 3 bases, with 18 bases sitting between them. The CDR3: CASSYSSWGQGNYEQYF. CDR3 DNA sequence: TGTGCCAGCAGTTACTCGTCCTGGGGGCAGGGGAACTACGAGCAGTACTTC.

This clone has just a few counts. The CDR3 loop reads CSVEAQGGSTEAFF. Written as DNA, the CDR3 is TGCAGCGTTGAGGCACAGGGCGGGAGCACTGAAGCTTTCTTT. The chain has TRBV29-1 and TRBJ1-1; TRBD1 is a possible D gene (6 bases). Germline CDR1 SQVTM, CDR2 ANQGSEA. The CDR3 length is 14 residues. The V end lost 3 bases, the J end lost 4 bases, and 15 bases lay between the germline ends.

The chain recombines TRBV7-3 with TRBJ1-6, with unresolved D. The V end was cut by 5 bases, the J end by 10 bases, with 15 bases between. CDR3 length: 14 amino acids. In germline, CDR1 is SGHTA, CDR2 FQGTGA. In nucleotides, the CDR3 is TGTGCCAGCAGCGGCGGGAGCCCCGGGTCACCCCTCCACTTT. This codes for CASSGGSPGSPLHF.

The rearrangement uses TRBV12-3 or TRBV12-4 and TRBJ1-1, with 7 bases matching TRBD1. The CDR3 has 13 amino acids. V was clipped by 6 bases and J by 6 bases; unmatched bases: 7. CDR3 DNA sequence: TGTGCCAGCAGGCGACAGGGTAGGGCTGAAGCTTTCTTT. It is translated as CASRRQGRAEAFF.

The sample holds a few counts of this clone. The chain employs TRBV7-6 and TRBJ2-1; the D gene is possibly TRBD1 (5 bases). Trimming cost V 2 bases and J 4 bases, with 6 bases left between them. The CDR3 extends over 13 amino acids. The germline V gene encodes CDR1 SGHVS and CDR2 FNYEAQ. The CDR3 is CASSLQGYNEQFF. The CDR3, as DNA: TGTGCCAGCAGCTTACAGGGATACAATGAGCAGTTCTTC.

This clone was found a few times. V is TRBV28 and J is TRBJ2-5; weak D call: TRBD2 (9 bases). Per the germline V gene, CDR1 is MDHEN and CDR2 is SYDVKM. V was pared by 3 bases and J by 5 bases, with 25 bases between. The CDR3 runs 18 residues. The CDR3 reads CASSFSRGLGTSLETQYF. The CDR3 DNA follows: TGTGCCAGCAGTTTCTCCAGGGGGCTCGGGACTAGCTTGGAGACCCAGTACTTC.

The sample holds one count of this clone. This sequence joins TRBV5-1 and TRBJ2-3, with D perhaps TRBD1 (6 bases). There are 14 residues in the CDR3. Germline values: CDR1 SGHRS, CDR2 YFSETQ. V was cut by 0 bases and J by 4 bases, with 9 bases left in between. CDR3 DNA sequence: TGCGCCAGCAGCTTGGAACAGGGCTCAGATACGCAGTATTTT. The encoded protein is CASSLEQGSDTQYF.